The clone carrying this T cell receptor beta chain occurred many times. Each cDNA molecule carried a unique molecular identifier. TCRdb fed the 5' RACE reads into MiXCR, producing one record per CDR3 protein. The sample holds around 60,000 distinct CDR3 sequences, about an eighth seen once. The CDR3 is 16 residues long. Germline values: CDR1 SGHRS, CDR2 YFSETQ. V lost 4 bases and J lost 12; bases outside the gene matches: 15. This sample is part of a study of early T cells in non-severe SARS-CoV-2 infection. This clonotype was sampled from an adult who was a healthcare worker with PCR-confirmed SARS-CoV-2 infection or an uninfected control (not recorded which). The specimen was whole blood. The chain couples TRBV5-1 to TRBJ2-1; TRBD2 matches 11 bases. CDR3 DNA: TGCGCCAGCAGCCCCGGAGGCGTAGCGGGAGGGCCGGTGCAGTTCTTC. Translation: CASSPGGVAGGPVQFF.